These 16 T cell receptor beta chains originate from one sample sequenced in a study of blood T cells in healthy people across ages. Then a second PCR, running roughly 7 to 11 cycles, was carried out with a sample-barcoded 5' primer and a J-beta primer mix. Each CDR3 protein is one row after TCRdb ran MiXCR on the 5' RACE reads. The sample shows approximately 690,000 distinct CDR3 sequences, 40% to 45% of them seen only once. What was sequenced was blood. The receptors stem from a man of 80 years or more in good health.

This clonotype was counted many times. The rearrangement links TRBV29-1 to TRBJ2-5; D gene ambiguous. Trimming shortened V by 3 bases and J by 3 bases, and 11 bases separated the two germline ends. The germline gives CDR1 SQVTM, CDR2 ANQGSEA. The CDR3 totals 13 residues. The chain's CDR3 is CSVEKGAKETQYF. The CDR3 region has the DNA TGCAGCGTTGAGAAGGGCGCTAAAGAGACCCAGTACTTC.

This clonotype was counted between two and nine times. The chain recombines TRBV7-2 with TRBJ2-7; D is possibly TRBD1 (6 bases). This CDR3 comprises 14 residues. Deletions cut 4 bases from V and 3 bases from J, with 13 bases between. CDR1 and CDR2 (germline): SGHTA, FQGNSA. The CDR3 region is CASSYDRHNYEQYF. The CDR3 DNA reads TGTGCCAGCAGCTATGACAGGCACAACTACGAGCAGTACTTC.

V gene TRBV7-2 combines with J gene TRBJ1-6; no firm D call. Germline CDR1 reads SGHTA; CDR2 reads FQGNSA. This CDR3 is built from 17 residues. The germline V and J ends were trimmed by 1 base and 0 bases, with 10 bases remaining between them. The CDR3 DNA reads as TGTGCCAGCAGCTTAGTGGAAGTGAGCTCCTATAATTCACCCCTCCACTTT. It translates to CASSLVEVSSYNSPLHF. The whole variable domain, remainder taken from reference TRBV7-2 and TRBJ1-6, is GAGVSQSPSNKVTEKGKDVELRCDPISGHTALYWYRQSLGQGLEFLIYFQGNSAPDKSGLPSDRFSAERTGGSVSTLTIQRTQQEDSAVYLCASSLVEVSSYNSPLHFGNGTRLTVT.

The CDR3 is CASSEGRDYGYTF. For the CDR3, the DNA is TGTGCCAGCAGTGAAGGGAGGGACTATGGCTACACCTTC. V gene TRBV25-1 combines with J gene TRBJ1-2; no reliable D call. V shed 2 bases and J shed 3 bases, with 7 bases lying between them. Per the germline V gene, CDR1 is MGHDK and CDR2 is SYGVNS. The CDR3 extends over 13 amino acids.

The genes are TRBV6-5 and TRBJ2-1; 10 bases line up with TRBD1. Per germline, CDR1 MNHEY and CDR2 SVGAGI. The V gene end was trimmed by 6 bases and the J gene end by 8 bases; junction bases not matched to a gene: 10. This CDR3 spans 15 amino acids. DNA for the CDR3: TGTGCCAGCAGCCGAGACAGGGGGCTAAGGGATGAGCAGTTCTTC. Translation: CASSRDRGLRDEQFF.

This clonotype was recorded a few times. The chain joins TRBV4-3 to TRBJ2-3, with D unresolved. V was cut by 0 bases and J by 0 bases, with 7 bases left in between. Germline lookup yields CDR1 LGHNA and CDR2 YSLEER. The CDR3 length is 15 residues. CDR3 bases: TGCGCCAGCAGCCAAGATGGGCCGAGCACAGATACGCAGTATTTT. This gives the protein CASSQDGPSTDTQYF.

The chain joins TRBV4-2 to TRBJ2-7; TRBD2 agrees at 10 bases. CDR1 LGHNA and CDR2 YNFKEQ come from the germline V gene. After removal of 0 bases from V and 4 bases from J, the junction contained 15 bases not matched to a gene. This CDR3 is built from 19 residues. The CDR3 loop reads CASSQDTSGEAVTSYEQYF. CDR3 in DNA: TGTGCCAGCAGCCAAGACACTAGCGGGGAGGCCGTGACGTCATACGAGCAGTACTTC.

The table lists this clonotype with a few counts. The CDR3 bases are TGTGCCAGCAGCGTAACCAGAGGTCGGGCTGAAGCTTTCTTT. Translating gives CASSVTRGRAEAFF. The rearrangement uses TRBV6-6 and TRBJ1-1, with D uncertain. Germline CDR1 is MNHNY and CDR2 is SVGAGI (reference sequence). Trimming removed 6 bases at V and 6 bases at J, with 17 bases between. The CDR3 length is 14 residues.

The chain joins TRBV20-1 to TRBJ2-1; D ambiguous. This CDR3 contains 15 residues. Germline V lookup: CDR1 DFQATT, CDR2 SNEGSKA (reference sequence). Deletions cut 5 bases from V and 2 bases from J, with 16 bases between. The DNA of the CDR3 is TGCAGTGCTCCCGAAGACTCCCCGCCCTACAATGAGCAGTTCTTC. Translated: CSAPEDSPPYNEQFF.

This clonotype has just a few counts. The chain carries TRBV7-2 and TRBJ2-1; D gene uncertain. V lost 4 bases to trimming and J lost 0 bases, with 10 bases between them. Germline V CDR1 and CDR2: SGHTA, FQGNSA. This CDR3 contains 15 residues. CDR3 in amino acids: CASSSDPNSYNEQFF. Here the CDR3 DNA reads TGTGCCAGCAGCTCGGACCCGAACTCCTACAATGAGCAGTTCTTC.

Concerning this clonotype itself: Germline is not matched at one junction end, which may reflect a read error. As DNA, the CDR3 is TGTGTCAGCGCGGGCCTCTCCTACGAGCAGTACTTC. It translates to CVSAGLSYEQYF. The chain links TRBV5-8 to TRBJ2-7; tentative D call: TRBD2 (5 bases). CDR3 length equals 12 residues. Germline V lookup: CDR1 SGHTS, CDR2 YDEGEE.

This clonotype appeared a few times. The chain joins TRBV20-1 to TRBJ2-5; 13 nucleotides line up with TRBD2. The J call may be in error: the DNA end matches TRBJ2-7 better. The CDR3 length is 14 residues. The germline V gene encodes CDR1 DFQATT and CDR2 SNEGSKA (reference sequence). CDR3 DNA: TGCAGTGCTAGTTCCCGACTAGCGGGAGGCGAGCAGTACTTC. It yields the protein CSASSRLAGGEQYF.

There are many counts of this clonotype. The rearrangement uses TRBV6-5 and TRBJ2-3; 8 nucleotides match TRBD1. Germline trimming cut 2 bases from V and 1 base from J; bases unmatched to any gene: 5. CDR1 is MNHEY and CDR2 is SVGAGI in the germline V gene. The CDR3 loop spans 16 amino acids. The CDR3 DNA reads as TGTGCCAGCAGTTACCCCGGACAGGGTGGCACAGATACGCAGTATTTT. Its translation: CASSYPGQGGTDTQYF.

The chain is built from TRBV20-1 and TRBJ1-3, with unresolved D. The CDR3 has 13 amino acids. V dropped 5 bases and J dropped 3 bases, with 11 bases sitting between them. Germline V gives CDR1 DFQATT, CDR2 SNEGSKA (reference sequence). CDR3 in amino acids: CSAFPDGGNTIYF. In DNA, the CDR3 is TGCAGTGCTTTTCCCGACGGTGGAAACACCATATATTTT.

This clonotype was seen at least ten times. The V and J genes are TRBV6-1 and TRBJ2-5; no clear D gene. The CDR3 is 13 amino acids. Trimming took 5 bases from V and 2 from J, leaving 9 bases between them. Germline V lookup: CDR1 MNHNS, CDR2 SASEGT. The CDR3 reads CASSPQIQETQYF. CDR3 DNA: TGTGCCAGCAGTCCCCAGATACAAGAGACCCAGTACTTC.

This sequence joins TRBV6-5 and TRBJ2-5; no definite D call. Germline V gives CDR1 MNHEY, CDR2 SVGAGI. V was cut by 0 bases and J by 2 bases, with 10 bases left in between. CDR3 length: 15 residues. The CDR3 sequence is CASSYSAEGQETQYF. CDR3 in DNA: TGTGCCAGCAGTTACTCGGCGGAAGGTCAAGAGACCCAGTACTTC.